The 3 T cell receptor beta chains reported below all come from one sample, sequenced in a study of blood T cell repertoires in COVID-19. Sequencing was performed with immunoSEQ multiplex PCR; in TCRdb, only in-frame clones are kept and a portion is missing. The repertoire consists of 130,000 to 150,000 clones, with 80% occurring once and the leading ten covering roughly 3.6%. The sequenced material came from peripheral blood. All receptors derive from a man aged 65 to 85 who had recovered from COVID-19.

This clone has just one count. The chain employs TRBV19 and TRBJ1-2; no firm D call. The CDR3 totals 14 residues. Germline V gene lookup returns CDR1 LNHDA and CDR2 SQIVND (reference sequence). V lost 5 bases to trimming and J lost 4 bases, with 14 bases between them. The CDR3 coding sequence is TGTGCCAGTAGTTCAAGAGGGATACGCTATGGCTACACCTTC. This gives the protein CASSSRGIRYGYTF.

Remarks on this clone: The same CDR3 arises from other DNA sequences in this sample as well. CDR3 residues: CASSPRTSGSYEQYF. Written as DNA, the CDR3 is TGTGCCAGCAGCCCGAGGACTAGCGGGAGTTACGAGCAGTACTTC. This chain uses TRBV7-9 with TRBJ2-7; TRBD2 aligns across 13 bases. The V gene's germline CDR1 is SEHNR and CDR2 FQNEAQ (reference sequence). CDR3 length: 15 residues. V was clipped by 5 bases and J by 4 bases; unmatched bases: 5. Looking up the rest from reference TRBV7-9 and TRBJ2-7 gives the full variable domain: DTGVSQNPRHKITKRGQNVTFRCDPISEHNRLYWYRQTLGQGPEFLTYFQNEAQLEKSRLLSDRFSAERPKGSFSTLEIQRTEQGDSAMYLCASSPRTSGSYEQYFGPGTRLTVT.

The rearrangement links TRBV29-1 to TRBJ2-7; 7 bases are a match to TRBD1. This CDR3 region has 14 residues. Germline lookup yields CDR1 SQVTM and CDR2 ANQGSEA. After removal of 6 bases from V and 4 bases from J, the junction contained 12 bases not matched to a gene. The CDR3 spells CSVQQGDPAYEQYF. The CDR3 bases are TGCAGCGTCCAGCAGGGGGACCCCGCATACGAGCAGTACTTC.